A selection of T cell receptor beta chains follows, all from one sample in a study of T-cell reconstitution after alpha-beta-depleted transplantation in children. Each CDR3 protein is one row after TCRdb ran MiXCR on the PCR reads. The sample consists of about 830,000 distinct CDR3 sequences, roughly 15% of them appearing once. The sample consisted of PBMCs, mostly from graft donor cells, taken 360 days after TCRalphabeta/CD19-depleted stem cell transplant. Receptors originate from a male patient between 5 and 17 years old who had a stem cell transplant for acute lymphoblastic leukemia, so the T cells may come from the graft donor. Each CDR3 is given with its conserved first and last residue. Size tells how often a clone was seen (once, few, many) or the class of an expanded clone, and some rows leave it out.

v_call: TRBV29-1
clone_size: few
j_call: TRBJ2-5
cdr3_aa: CSVIPYPDEETQYF

v_call: TRBV20-1
clone_size: .
j_call: TRBJ2-7
cdr3_aa: CSARLPMRSNYEQYF

v_call: TRBV9
clone_size: .
j_call: TRBJ2-1
cdr3_aa: CASTPTGFYNEQFF

v_call: TRBV29-1
clone_size: .
j_call: TRBJ2-1
cdr3_aa: CSVDPDRGTSGQVLNEQFF

v_call: TRBV18
clone_size: few
j_call: TRBJ2-5
cdr3_aa: CASSPPWGIETQYF

v_call: TRBV6-2/TRBV6-3
clone_size: .
j_call: TRBJ2-3
cdr3_aa: CASSYSVTSGRGGATDTQYF

v_call: TRBV4-2
clone_size: few
j_call: TRBJ1-4
cdr3_aa: CASSQGLSGNEKLFF

v_call: TRBV7-9
clone_size: many
j_call: TRBJ2-3
cdr3_aa: CASSQLTDTQYF

v_call: TRBV3-1
clone_size: .
j_call: TRBJ2-2
cdr3_aa: CASSPRLAGGSGELFF

v_call: TRBV7-8
clone_size: .
j_call: TRBJ2-1
cdr3_aa: CASSLTKRAPYNEQFF

v_call: TRBV27
clone_size: .
j_call: TRBJ2-5
cdr3_aa: CASSSHREGTQYF

v_call: TRBV20-1
clone_size: few
j_call: TRBJ2-7
cdr3_aa: CSAHRTGYTYSYEQYF

v_call: TRBV12-3/TRBV12-4
clone_size: .
j_call: TRBJ2-1
cdr3_aa: CASSFRLAGENEQFF

v_call: TRBV7-3
clone_size: few
j_call: TRBJ2-1
cdr3_aa: CASSPPGLAGHHYEQFF

v_call: TRBV5-1
clone_size: .
j_call: TRBJ2-7
cdr3_aa: CASSGDGSLAPSSYEQYF

v_call: TRBV24-1
clone_size: .
j_call: TRBJ2-2
cdr3_aa: CATSGERPRDGELFF

v_call: TRBV7-9
clone_size: few
j_call: TRBJ2-5
cdr3_aa: CASSLAMEGQETQYF

v_call: TRBV18
clone_size: few
j_call: TRBJ2-7
cdr3_aa: CASSPPGVLYEQYF

v_call: TRBV29-1
clone_size: .
j_call: TRBJ2-7
cdr3_aa: CSVEWAESYEQYF

v_call: TRBV15
clone_size: few
j_call: TRBJ2-7
cdr3_aa: CATSSRDRDYEQYF

v_call: TRBV4-2
clone_size: few
j_call: TRBJ2-6
cdr3_aa: CASSQASTSGANVLTF

v_call: TRBV20-1
clone_size: .
j_call: TRBJ2-1
cdr3_aa: CSARGEEGDYNEQFF

v_call: TRBV5-1
clone_size: few
j_call: TRBJ2-3
cdr3_aa: CASSLGQGFTDTQYF

v_call: TRBV25-1
clone_size: .
j_call: TRBJ2-1
cdr3_aa: CASSGQGFSDLSFF